Reported below is one T cell receptor beta chain. No antigen is known for it. The sample holds no much larger clone one base away, and base qualities are not on file. The CDR3 starts with the cysteine, ends with the phenylalanine, and has 13 residues. Only the CDR3 region is kept as DNA, spanning 39 bases read in frame from base 1. V drops 6 bases and J drops 5 bases, leaving 11 bases in between. Libraries were built with 5' RACE. TCRdb records Illumina HiSeq 2000 as the sequencer. Template switching introduced a universal primer binding site; the final cDNA contained a unique molecular identifier, enabling accurate counting of TCR cDNA molecules. Specific primers in the conserved constant-segment region were used to synthesize first-strand cDNA for the TCR alpha and beta chains. To control for contamination, each cDNA library was double barcoded with a SMART-Mk sample barcode plus Illumina barcodes. TruSeq adapter sequences along with Illumina sample barcodes were introduced in two successive PCR steps. The TCR alpha and beta cDNA libraries were sequenced on the Illumina HiSeq platform using custom primers. The published analysis was carried out like this. Unique molecular identifiers were extracted from raw reads with MiGEC, and CDR3 positions were determined with MiXCR. Recombination models were inferred per individual with the repgenHMM and IGoR tools using an EM algorithm. Shared clonotypes were analyzed with the tcR package in R, and sharing was normalized by the product of cloneset sizes. To study raw recombination without the effects of thymic and clonal selection, out-of-frame nonproductive sequences were analyzed. TCRdb reprocessing: public reads trimmed at Q25 with fastp, clones called with MiXCR, in-frame beta chains kept. Each CDR3 protein gets just one entry, which takes the most common genes and DNA from the rows behind it. These V and J calls derive from TCRdb rather than the authors' analysis. The sample records around 690,000 distinct CDR3 sequences, 21% of which are singletons. Over 4% of the sample is taken by the ten largest.

All donors were healthy Caucasians. The twin cohort consisted of three pairs of female monozygotic twins, all aged about 18 to 30 years. Peripheral blood mononuclear cells were used as the source from which RNA for TCR libraries was isolated. These data come from a study of identical twins (dated by TCRdb to the mid-2010s). Regarding the complete study: To test whether fetal clonotypes persist, this study deep-sequenced TCR alpha and beta repertoires from monozygotic twins, from unrelated adults of various ages, and from cord blood. Replicate twin experiments were performed at different times using different library preparation protocols to rule out contamination. Results the study describes overall, beyond this receptor: Compared with coincidental sharing between unrelated individuals, out-of-frame TCR alpha sequences shared between twins showed an excess of sequences with low generation probability. In beta out-of-frame sequences, excess twin sharing was weaker, because having fewer shared sequences lowered the signal-to-noise ratio. Zero-insertion analyses could be partly confounded by invariant T cells such as MAIT and iNKT, although diverse VJ usage argued against such confounding for most clonotypes. Fewer insertions were carried by abundant cord blood beta clonotypes; a weaker similar trend was observed in young adult naive repertoires, while no such trend was observed in memory repertoires. Because the same donors could not be followed over many years, the conclusions relied on cross-sectional statistical analysis. Out-of-frame TCR alpha sharing in monozygotic twins was systematically underestimated by recombination models, whereas sharing between unrelated individuals was in agreement with the recombination models.

The same sample was also used in a study of T cells expressing NK-cell markers. Looking at the second paper: Eight or nine donors provided sorted CD3+CD56+NKG2C+, CD3+CD56+NKG2C- and CD3+CD56-NKG2C+ T-cell subsets, whose TCR beta-chain repertoires were profiled. Seven of the eight sequenced donors were HCMV-seropositive and one was HCMV-seronegative. To restrict sorting to alphabetaTCR-expressing T cells, an anti-gammadeltaTCR antibody was added in several experiments. In six donors, the dominant CD3+CD56+NKG2C+ clonotypes ranked among the top 10 CD8+ clonotypes, making up about 1.0-7.0% of CD8+ T cells. Those dominant clonotypes were again the most abundant among CD3+CD56-NKG2C+ cells in four donors, at about 28.3-65%. Whether the expanded NKG2C-expressing T cell clones were specific for HCMV antigens remained unclear. All eight donors whose samples were sequenced were randomly selected healthy volunteers, three of them men and five women. HCMV-specific IgG was detected in serum with a commercial ELISA kit to determine HCMV serostatus. For about 6 donors, unsorted PBMC were also used to sequence bulk peripheral blood T-cell repertoires. MIGEC was used to demultiplex reads and group the reads by UMI, and MiTCR was used to assemble and quantify clonotypes. To exclude erroneous sequences, any TCR cDNA sequence not supported by at least two reads was discarded. The tcR package was used for downstream repertoire analysis, and clonotypes were matched between fractions using CDR3 nucleotide sequence together with V segment. VDJmatch was used to annotate antigen specificity against VDJdb, with one amino acid substitution in CDR3 permitted.

Sequencing input: PBMCs. This TCR was recovered from a young woman in good health. The V and J segments used are TRBV12-3 or TRBV12-4 and TRBJ2-1; matching of 6 bases hints at TRBD1 as the D gene. The nucleotide sequence reads as follows: TGTGCCAGCAGCGGTGGGGGCCACAATGAGCAGTTCTTC. It encodes CASSGGGHNEQFF.